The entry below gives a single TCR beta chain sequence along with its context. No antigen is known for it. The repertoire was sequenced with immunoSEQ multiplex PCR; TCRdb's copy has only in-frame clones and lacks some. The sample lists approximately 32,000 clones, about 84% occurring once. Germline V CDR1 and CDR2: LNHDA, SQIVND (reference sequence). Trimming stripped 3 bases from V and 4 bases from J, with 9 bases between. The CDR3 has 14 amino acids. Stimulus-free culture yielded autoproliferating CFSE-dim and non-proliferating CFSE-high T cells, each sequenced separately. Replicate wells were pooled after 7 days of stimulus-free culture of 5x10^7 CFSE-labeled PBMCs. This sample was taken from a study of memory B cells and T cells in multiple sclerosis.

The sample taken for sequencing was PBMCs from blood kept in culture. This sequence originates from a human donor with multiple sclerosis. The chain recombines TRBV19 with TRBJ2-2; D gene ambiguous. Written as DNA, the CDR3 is TGTGCCAGTAGTATTCCTGGGGTCACCGGGGAGCTGTTTTTT. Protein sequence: CASSIPGVTGELFF. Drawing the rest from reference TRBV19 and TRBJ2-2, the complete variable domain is DGGITQSPKYLFRKEGQNVTLSCEQNLNHDAMYWYRQDPGQGLRLIYYSQIVNDFQKGDIAEGYSVSREKKESFPLTVTSAQKNPTAFYLCASSIPGVTGELFFGEGSRLTVL.